These 5 T cell receptor beta chains came from one sample sequenced in a study of T cells after yellow fever vaccination. TCRdb reprocessed the 5' RACE reads with MiXCR, giving one entry per CDR3 protein. The sample holds about 580,000 distinct CDR3 sequences, around 16% seen once. Here the sequenced sample was PBMCs, taken less than 6 days after the first yellow fever vaccination. The source is a man between 18 and 29 years old who received the YFV17D yellow fever vaccine.

This clonotype was seen repeatedly, ten times or more. The V call is TRBV7-9, the J call TRBJ2-3; D is uncertain. Germline values: CDR1 SEHNR, CDR2 FQNEAQ (reference sequence). V was cut by 3 bases and J by 6 bases, with 7 bases left in between. The CDR3 is made up of 12 amino acids. The CDR3 is CASSFSRDTQYF. The CDR3 nucleotides are TGTGCCAGCAGCTTTTCCCGCGATACGCAGTATTTT.

The sample holds a few counts of this clonotype. The chain recombines TRBV11-2 with TRBJ2-3, with 9 bases fitting TRBD1. Looked up from germline, CDR1 is SGHAT and CDR2 is FQNNGV. This CDR3 contains 16 residues. The trim removed 7 bases at V and 5 bases at J, leaving 13 bases unmatched. CDR3 in amino acids: CASIDPGQGTGDTQYF. In DNA, the CDR3 is TGTGCCAGCATCGACCCTGGACAGGGGACCGGAGATACGCAGTATTTT.

This chain joins TRBV7-2 and TRBJ2-1; D may be TRBD2 (6 bases). This CDR3 spans 14 amino acids. Germline CDR1 SGHTA, CDR2 FQGNSA. V gave up 0 bases and J gave up 3 bases, with 6 bases separating them. The CDR3: CASSLASGYNEQFF. CDR3 sequence (DNA): TGTGCCAGCAGCTTAGCTAGCGGCTACAATGAGCAGTTCTTC.

V is TRBV6-5 and J is TRBJ2-7; D is tentatively TRBD1 or TRBD2 (5 bases each). CDR3 length: 14 residues. Germline CDR1 MNHEY, CDR2 SVGAGI. Between the trimmed V and J ends, which lost 0 bases and 2 bases, there was a span of 8 bases. CDR3 coding DNA: TGTGCCAGCAGTTACTCCGGGGCAGCCTACGAGCAGTACTTC. This encodes CASSYSGAAYEQYF.

The genes are TRBV6-1 and TRBJ2-1; D is undetermined. Looked up from germline, CDR1 is MNHNS and CDR2 is SASEGT. Trimming left V 7 bases short and J 0 bases short, with 10 bases between. This CDR3 has 14 amino acids. The CDR3 protein is CASKGHSSYNEQFF. The CDR3 DNA is TGTGCCAGCAAAGGTCATAGCTCCTACAATGAGCAGTTCTTC.